Below, 7 T cell receptor beta chains from the same sample are listed, as sequenced in a study of Graves' ophthalmopathy and Graves' hyperthyroidism (dated by TCRdb to 2017 to 2018). Sequenced using an Illumina HiSeq 2000. For repertoire sequencing, the TCR beta CDR3 regions were amplified from RNA transcripts. HTBI primers and the Qiagen OneStep RT-PCR kit were used in a first-round RT-PCR, which was followed by a second-round multiplex PCR, size selection and purification. TCRdb took the public reads, trimmed them with fastp at Q25, ran MiXCR for clone calling and kept in-frame beta chains. Merged by CDR3 protein, the rows form single entries marked with the most common genes and DNA. For this sample the table gives some 390,000 distinct CDR3 sequences, of which about 18% were detected only once. The ten largest clonotypes hold 1.5% to 2% of the sample. Sequenced input: peripheral blood. The receptors stem from a woman aged 18-29 years with Graves' ophthalmopathy. Donor details come from another sample of the same person, matched by shared clones.

This clonotype was recorded many times. V usage is TRBV7-9 and J usage is TRBJ2-7; the match to TRBD1 covers 7 bases. Unmatched junction bases numbered 9, after V lost 1 base and J lost 6 bases. Germline lookup yields CDR1 SEHNR and CDR2 FQNEAQ (reference sequence). This CDR3 has 15 residues. Here the CDR3 DNA reads TGTGCCAGCAGCTTAGAGACAGGGATGGTCGCCGAGCAGTACTTC. Protein sequence: CASSLETGMVAEQYF.

The chain uses TRBV7-8 and TRBJ1-5; maybe TRBD1 (5 bases). The germline V gene encodes CDR1 SGHVS and CDR2 FQNEAQ. Trimming pared 5 bases from V and 8 bases from J, leaving 16 bases between. The CDR3 covers 14 residues. The CDR3 sequence is CASSQVRGVEPQHF. The CDR3 region has the DNA TGTGCCAGCAGCCAAGTGAGGGGAGTGGAGCCCCAGCATTTT.

This clonotype was detected many times. This rearrangement joins TRBV7-2 to TRBJ1-6; D is unclear. V dropped 2 bases and J dropped 6 bases, with 14 bases sitting between them. The V gene's germline CDR1 is SGHTA and CDR2 FQGNSA. The CDR3 runs 16 residues. CDR3 sequence reads: CASSLRPSGGNSPLHF. The CDR3 nucleotides are TGTGCCAGCAGCTTAAGACCGAGCGGAGGTAATTCACCCCTCCACTTT.

This clonotype has a count of ten or more. The chain uses TRBV7-3 and TRBJ2-7; D perhaps matches TRBD2 (5 bases). Germline loops: CDR1 SGHTA, CDR2 FQGTGA. The CDR3 runs to 13 residues. V was clipped by 1 base and J by 5 bases, with 9 bases between them. The CDR3 DNA reads as TGTGCCAGCAGCTTAATCAACGGGGACGAGCAGTACTTC. It translates to CASSLINGDEQYF.

This clonotype was recorded at least ten times. V and J are TRBV6-4 and TRBJ2-2; 7 bases agree with TRBD1. Germline-derived CDR1 and CDR2 are MRHNA and SNTAGT. The length of the CDR3 is 16 residues. The trim removed 7 bases at V and 2 bases at J, leaving 10 bases unmatched. CDR3 in amino acids: CASTPSGQTNTGELFF. The CDR3 DNA reads as TGTGCCAGCACTCCTTCGGGACAGACAAACACCGGGGAGCTGTTTTTT.

This clonotype appeared many times. The chain links TRBV7-2 to TRBJ1-3; 8 bases align to TRBD1. The ends lost 3 bases at V and 7 bases at J; junction bases unmatched: 5. The germline CDR1 and CDR2 sequences are SGHTA and FQGNSA. The CDR3 runs to 14 residues. This chain's CDR3 is CASSFQGAQNTIYF. The CDR3 region has the DNA TGTGCCAGCAGCTTTCAGGGGGCGCAGAACACCATATATTTT. Based on the CDR3 plus reference TRBV7-2 and TRBJ1-3, the full variable domain is GAGVSQSPSNKVTEKGKDVELRCDPISGHTALYWYRQSLGQGLEFLIYFQGNSAPDKSGLPSDRFSAERTGGSVSTLTIQRTQQEDSAVYLCASSFQGAQNTIYFGEGSWLTVV.

At least ten counts were recorded for this clonotype. The rearrangement joins TRBV27 to TRBJ2-6; D gene unclear. With 5 bases removed from V and 0 bases from J, the gap between germline ends came to 8 bases. CDR3 length: 15 amino acids. Germline lookup yields CDR1 MNHEY and CDR2 SMNVEV (reference sequence). For the CDR3, the DNA is TGTGCCAGCAGTCCCAAGCCCTCTGGGGCCAACGTCCTGACTTTC. Its translation: CASSPKPSGANVLTF.